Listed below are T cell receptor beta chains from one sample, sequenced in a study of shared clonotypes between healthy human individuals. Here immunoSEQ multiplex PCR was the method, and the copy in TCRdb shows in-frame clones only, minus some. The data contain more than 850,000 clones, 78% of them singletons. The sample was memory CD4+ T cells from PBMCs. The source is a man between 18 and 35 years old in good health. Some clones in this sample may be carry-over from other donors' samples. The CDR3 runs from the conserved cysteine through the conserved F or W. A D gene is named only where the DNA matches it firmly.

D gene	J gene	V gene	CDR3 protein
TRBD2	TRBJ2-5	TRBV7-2	CASSLAWSGGGQETQYF
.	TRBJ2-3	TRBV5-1	CASSFDGGGTDTQYF
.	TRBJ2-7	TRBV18	CASSHGDEQYF
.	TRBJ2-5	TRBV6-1	CASRENQRETQYF
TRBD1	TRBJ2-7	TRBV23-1	CASSQGTGGYTSSYEQYF
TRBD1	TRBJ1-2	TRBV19	CASTLTGQIYGYTF
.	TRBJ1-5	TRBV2	CASTTGSQPQHF
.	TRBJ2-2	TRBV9	CASSVEASYTGELFF
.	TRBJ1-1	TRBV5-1	CASSYSPYTEAFF
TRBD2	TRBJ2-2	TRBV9	CASSVGGTSGWRTGELFF
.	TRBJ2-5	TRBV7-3	CASSLTGRWEETQYF
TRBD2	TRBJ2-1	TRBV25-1	CASTPGGGNEQFF
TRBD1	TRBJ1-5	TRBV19	CATTGQFNQPQHF
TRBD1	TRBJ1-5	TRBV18	CASSRQGDNQPQHF
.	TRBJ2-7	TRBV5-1	CASSFGQRSPEQYF
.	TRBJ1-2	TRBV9	CASSALRGSVGYTF
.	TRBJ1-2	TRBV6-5	CASSSGLYSYTF
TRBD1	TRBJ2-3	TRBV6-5	CASSYGTGDTDTQYF
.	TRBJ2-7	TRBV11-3	CASSEGRYYEQYF
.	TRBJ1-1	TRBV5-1	CASKLAPNTEAFF
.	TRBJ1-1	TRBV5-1	CASSSGEGTFAEAFF
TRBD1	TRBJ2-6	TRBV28	CASSLDRGHGANVLTF
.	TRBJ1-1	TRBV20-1	CSAILQVQAFF
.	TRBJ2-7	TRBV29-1	CSVQGRQGALREEVAEQYF
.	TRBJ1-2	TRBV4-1	CASSQDRSRDVYGYTF
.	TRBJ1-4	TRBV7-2	CASSSTGFGEKLFF
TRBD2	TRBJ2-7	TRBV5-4	CASSLTSASYEQYF
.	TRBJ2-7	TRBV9	CASSADLIHYEQYF
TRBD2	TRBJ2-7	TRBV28	CASGWGGIDEQYF
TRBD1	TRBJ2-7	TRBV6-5	CASSRTGTYEQYF
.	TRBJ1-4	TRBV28	CASSPPRGTGTQKLFF
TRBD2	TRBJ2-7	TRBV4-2	CASSQEALAGDEQYF
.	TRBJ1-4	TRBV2	CASSAPRQSGNEKLFF
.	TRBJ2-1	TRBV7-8	CASSFLGGPLENEQFF
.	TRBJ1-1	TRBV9	CASSTSQGNTEAFF
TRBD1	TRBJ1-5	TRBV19	CASSPGQGYQPQHF
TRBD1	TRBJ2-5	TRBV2	CASIGDRGETQYF
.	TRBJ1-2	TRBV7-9	CASSSETGVYGYTF
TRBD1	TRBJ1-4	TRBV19	CASSTGQGETNEKLFF
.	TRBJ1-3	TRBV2	CASISLRGGNTIYF
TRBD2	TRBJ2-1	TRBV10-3	CATGGLAGGNEQFF
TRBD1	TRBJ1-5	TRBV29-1	CSVSGQGAQPQHF
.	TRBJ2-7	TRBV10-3	CAISPGPSEQYF
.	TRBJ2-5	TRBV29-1	CSVVTGATETQYF
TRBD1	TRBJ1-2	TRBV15	CATSRGGQSPYGYTF
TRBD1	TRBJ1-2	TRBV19	CASSIIRTGRKGSQRGYTF
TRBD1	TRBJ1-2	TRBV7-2	CASSGDSGQSNYGYTF
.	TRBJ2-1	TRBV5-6	CASRGLAWANEQFF
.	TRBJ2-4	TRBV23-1	CASKPRLAKNIQYF
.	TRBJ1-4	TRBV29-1	CSVSDRDSNEKLFF